These 22 T cell receptor beta chains came from one sample sequenced in a study of molecular identifiers for immune sequencing clone quantification listed by TCRdb under 2018. Receptor libraries were prepared by PCR. The listed sequencing device is Illumina HiSeq 4000. TCRdb applied fastp at Q25 and MiXCR to the public reads, then kept only in-frame beta chains. For every CDR3 protein sequence, its rows merge into one entry that carries the most common genes and DNA. The sample table lists about 500,000 distinct CDR3 sequences, about a fifth of them with a count of one. The top ten clonotypes cover roughly 0.81% of the sample. Sequencing was performed on naive CD8+ T cells from blood, with Jurkat cell RNA spiked in. The intended sense of this specimen's cell subset or site label: FACS-sorted CD8+CD4-CCR7+CD45RA+ naive T cells. These receptors all come from a human donor in good health. Some libraries in this study had Jurkat cell RNA spiked in.

In this sample, this clonotype turned up many times. The chain links TRBV5-1 to TRBJ2-5; D ambiguous. Trimming pared 0 bases from V and 2 bases from J, leaving 11 bases between. The CDR3 spans 15 residues. Germline V gene data show CDR1 as SGHRS and CDR2 as YFSETQ. The CDR3 region is CASSLGRQVQETQYF. CDR3 coding DNA: TGCGCCAGCAGCTTGGGCCGACAAGTTCAAGAGACCCAGTACTTC. Full variable domain (outside the CDR3, taken from reference TRBV5-1 and TRBJ2-5): KAGVTQTPRYLIKTRGQQVTLSCSPISGHRSVSWYQQTPGQGLQFLFEYFSETQRNKGNFPGRFSGRQFSNSRSEMNVSTLELGDSALYLCASSLGRQVQETQYFGPGTRLLVL.

This clonotype was observed many times. The chain carries TRBV6-6 and TRBJ1-1; D is ambiguous. The length of the CDR3 is 15 residues. CDR1 and CDR2 (germline): MNHNY, SVGAGI (reference sequence). V lost 0 bases, J lost 5 bases, and 13 bases lay in between. The CDR3 region is CASSYSMEVGTEAFF. The CDR3 DNA reads TGTGCCAGCAGTTACTCGATGGAGGTAGGGACTGAAGCTTTCTTT.

A note on this clonotype: A much bigger clone sits one base away, suggesting this may be a read error. The rearrangement links TRBV28 to TRBJ1-1; no firm D call. Germline values: CDR1 MDHEN, CDR2 SYDVKM. This CDR3 is built from 17 residues. In nucleotides, the CDR3 is TGTACCAGCACTCCTGAGCAGTCCCTAGGGATGAACACTGAAGCTTTCTTT. This translates into CTSTPEQSLGMNTEAFF.

The chain carries TRBV7-9 and TRBJ1-1, with D perhaps matching TRBD1 (5 bases). This CDR3 has 14 amino acids. Germline loops: CDR1 SEHNR, CDR2 FQNEAQ (reference sequence). Between the trimmed V and J ends, which lost 5 bases and 4 bases, there was a span of 14 bases. The CDR3 here is CASSRSGLVTEAFF. The CDR3 nucleotides are TGTGCCAGCAGCCGGTCGGGGCTGGTCACTGAAGCTTTCTTT.

This clonotype was counted ten times or more. The chain employs TRBV28 and TRBJ2-5; TRBD1 matches 8 bases. V was clipped by 6 bases and J by 5 bases; unmatched bases: 8. The CDR3 loop spans 14 amino acids. From germline, CDR1 is MDHEN and CDR2 SYDVKM. The CDR3 bases are TGTGCCAGCAGACAGGGGGGAGGCTTGGAGACCCAGTACTTC. Translation: CASRQGGGLETQYF.

About this clonotype itself: A much larger clone differs from this one at a single base, so this may be a read error. This CDR3 fails to terminate in the conserved phenylalanine or tryptophan, so it likely reflects a read error. This rearrangement joins TRBV7-9 to TRBJ1-4; D not certain. This CDR3 has 14 residues. V lost 6 bases and J lost 4, with 12 bases in between. CDR1 and CDR2 (germline): SEHNR, FQNEAQ (reference sequence). CDR3 sequence (DNA): TGTGCCAGCAGTATAGGGCCTAATAATGAAAAACTGTTTTCT. The encoded protein is CASSIGPNNEKLFS.

This clonotype was recorded a few times. This could be a read error, since a much larger clone is one nucleotide away. The gene calls are TRBV29-1 and TRBJ2-5; D unresolved. Germline V lookup: CDR1 SQVTM, CDR2 ANQGSEA. The V gene lost 4 bases and the J gene lost 3 bases, with 9 bases spanning the gap. There are 12 residues in the CDR3. CDR3 nucleotide sequence: TGCAGCGTTGCGGTTCAAGAAGAGACCCAGTACTTC. Its translation: CSVAVQEETQYF.

This chain links TRBV10-3 with TRBJ2-7; 7 bases line up with TRBD1. CDR1 is ENHRY and CDR2 is SYGVKD in the germline V gene. V was clipped by 3 bases and J by 2 bases; unmatched bases: 7. CDR3 size: 15 residues. The CDR3 sequence is CAISDSRDRAYEQYF. CDR3 bases: TGTGCCATCAGTGACTCCCGGGACAGAGCCTACGAGCAGTACTTC.

This clonotype was detected many times. This chain connects TRBV6-5 to TRBJ2-2; D call uncertain. In germline, CDR1 is MNHEY, CDR2 SVGAGI. The CDR3 is 15 residues long. Trimming pared 2 bases from V and 1 base from J, leaving 8 bases between. The CDR3 DNA follows: TGTGCCAGCAGTTACGGGCAGTGGAACACCGGGGAGCTGTTTTTT. Its protein is CASSYGQWNTGELFF.

This clonotype was detected only a few times. The chain employs TRBV6-5 and TRBJ1-5; TRBD1 is a possible D gene (5 bases). The CDR3 length is 15 residues. Per the germline V gene, CDR1 is MNHEY and CDR2 is SVGAGI. V lost 6 bases and J 3 bases, leaving 15 bases between the germline ends. CDR3 sequence: CASSPGGGDNQPQHF. CDR3 coding DNA: TGTGCCAGCAGCCCTGGGGGGGGAGACAATCAGCCCCAGCATTTT.

The chain links TRBV29-1 to TRBJ2-7; D gene ambiguous. Germline V lookup: CDR1 SQVTM, CDR2 ANQGSEA. V lost 3 bases, J lost 6 bases, and 9 bases lay in between. This CDR3 is 11 amino acids long. The CDR3 sequence: CSVDHGPEQYF. The CDR3 bases are TGCAGCGTTGATCATGGGCCCGAGCAGTACTTC.

There are many counts of this clonotype. This chain links TRBV27 with TRBJ1-1; 7 bases agree with TRBD1. This CDR3 is 15 amino acids long. Germline lookup yields CDR1 MNHEY and CDR2 SMNVEV (reference sequence). J lost 5 bases, V lost 6 bases, and 12 bases had no gene match. The CDR3 DNA sequence: TGTGCCAGCAGGACTAACCGACAGGGTTTAACTGAAGCTTTCTTT. Its protein product is CASRTNRQGLTEAFF.

Notes on this clonotype: It may be a read error: a sequence one base away is much more abundant. Since no conserved phenylalanine or tryptophan closes the CDR3, a read error is the likely cause. This sequence joins TRBV4-1 and TRBJ2-5; D gene unclear. Trimming removed 0 bases from V and 5 bases from J, with 13 bases in between. Germline CDR1 is MGHRA and CDR2 is YSYEKL. The CDR3 contains 15 residues. This chain's CDR3 is CASSQDPGPAETQYL. The CDR3 nucleotides are TGCGCCAGCAGCCAAGATCCGGGCCCGGCGGAGACCCAGTACCTC.

This clonotype was detected a few times. The genes are TRBV12-3 or TRBV12-4 and TRBJ1-1; no definite D call. The CDR3 sequence is 13 residues long. V lost 5 bases and J lost 0, with 7 bases in between. This CDR3 reads CASSTVLNTEAFF. The CDR3 coding sequence is TGTGCCAGCAGTACAGTCCTGAACACTGAAGCTTTCTTT.

The J gene is TRBJ1-5, the V gene TRBV19; 7 bases align to TRBD1. The V gene end was trimmed by 5 bases and the J gene end by 0 bases; junction bases not matched to a gene: 10. The CDR3 has 17 residues. CDR1 is LNHDA, CDR2 SQIVND, per germline (reference sequence). Here the CDR3 reads CASSPGQAAYSNQPQHF. The CDR3 coding sequence is TGTGCCAGTAGTCCCGGACAGGCGGCTTATAGCAATCAGCCCCAGCATTTT.

The chain employs TRBV6-6 and TRBJ2-3; D is tentatively TRBD1 or TRBD2 (5 bases each). V was pared by 6 bases and J by 3 bases, with 13 bases between. The CDR3 runs 14 residues. In germline, CDR1 is MNHNY, CDR2 SVGAGI (reference sequence). The DNA for the CDR3 is TGTGCCAGCAGACCCGAATGGGGGACAGATACGCAGTATTTT. Its translation is CASRPEWGTDTQYF.

This clonotype has a handful of counts. This chain joins TRBV9 and TRBJ2-2; TRBD2 aligns across 11 bases. In germline, CDR1 is SGDLS, CDR2 YYNGEE. CDR3 length equals 17 residues. The V segment lost 5 bases and the J segment 2 bases; nucleotides outside the gene matches: 8. CDR3 sequence: CASSERGLAENTGELFF. The CDR3, as DNA: TGTGCCAGCAGTGAGAGGGGACTAGCGGAAAACACCGGGGAGCTGTTTTTT.

The J gene is TRBJ2-1, the V gene TRBV24-1, with TRBD1 identical over 9 bases. Germline CDR1 is KGHDR and CDR2 is SFDVKD. CDR3 size: 16 residues. Losses at the gene ends were 5 bases for V and 10 bases for J; bases not matched to a gene: 14. The CDR3, as DNA: TGTGCCACCAGTGTCATTGGGCGGACAGGGGATGACGAGCAGTTCTTC. Translating gives CATSVIGRTGDDEQFF.

This clonotype was observed a few times. This chain uses TRBV9 with TRBJ2-1; maybe TRBD2 (7 bases). The CDR3 extends over 14 amino acids. Trimming pared 5 bases from V and 9 bases from J, leaving 18 bases between. Per germline, CDR1 SGDLS and CDR2 YYNGEE. CDR3 bases: TGTGCCAGCAGTGTCGGGGGGCAGAACGGTGAGCAGTTCTTC. It specifies CASSVGGQNGEQFF. Drawing the rest from reference TRBV9 and TRBJ2-1, the complete variable domain is DSGVTQTPKHLITATGQRVTLRCSPRSGDLSVYWYQQSLDQGLQFLIQYYNGEERAKGNILERFSAQQFPDLHSELNLSSLELGDSALYFCASSVGGQNGEQFFGPGTRLTVL.

This clonotype was seen at least ten times. The chain couples TRBV27 to TRBJ2-5, with D unresolved. Trimming took 4 bases from V and 5 from J, leaving 11 bases between them. From germline, CDR1 is MNHEY and CDR2 SMNVEV (reference sequence). The CDR3 loop spans 13 amino acids. The CDR3 here is CASSSLFGETQYF. The CDR3 DNA sequence: TGTGCCAGCAGTTCCTTATTCGGGGAGACCCAGTACTTC.

This clonotype appeared many times. The chain is built from TRBV29-1 and TRBJ2-7; 7 bases map to TRBD1. The germline V gene has CDR1 SQVTM and CDR2 ANQGSEA. The V and J ends lost 5 bases and 2 bases, in that order; junction bases with no gene match: 6. This CDR3 contains 13 residues. This chain's CDR3 is CSVSGDSAYEQYF. The CDR3 DNA reads TGCAGCGTTTCTGGGGACAGTGCCTACGAGCAGTACTTC.

A remark on this clonotype: Being one base from a much bigger clone, this may be a read error. The chain has TRBV5-3 and TRBJ2-7; 9 nucleotides line up with TRBD2. TRBV5-3 is classed as an ORF, of uncertain function. Trimming cost V 8 bases and J 7 bases; bases outside gene matches: 13. There are 14 residues in the CDR3. CDR3 DNA sequence: TGTGCCAGCAACCCTGGAGCGGGAGGTGGTGAGCAGTACTTC. Translation gives CASNPGAGGGEQYF.